The TCR beta chain described here comes from a study of cytomegalovirus exposure and HLA in healthy donors. Turning to this clone: Its antigen is as yet unknown.

Study outcomes and limitations: A list of 164 TCR beta chains associated with cytomegalovirus was given. Highest at DRB1 and lowest at HLA-C, TCR association rates differed among HLA loci in a later analysis.

Amplification used 60 Vbeta primers and 13 Jbeta primers. Libraries were prepared by immunoSEQ multiplex PCR; TCRdb keeps only in-frame clonotypes and omits some of them. Here the sample spans 210,000 or so clones, over 65% being singletons. Germline loops: CDR1 MGHDK, CDR2 SYGVNS. V dropped 3 bases and J dropped 8 bases, with 13 bases sitting between them. This CDR3 is 13 amino acids long. The genes are TRBV25-1 and TRBJ1-2; no clear D. The sequence was obtained from a man aged 35-49 years in good health and CMV-seronegative. The sample comprised PBMCs. CDR3 DNA: TGTGCCAGCAGTGAGGAGGGTTCAAGGGGCTACACCTTC. This gives the protein CASSEEGSRGYTF.